This T cell receptor (beta chain) appears in the sequencing data of a study of early T cells in non-severe SARS-CoV-2 infection. Study results and limitations: VDJdb matching, biased toward anti-spike CD8 responses, missed private and CD4 specificities.

The CDR3 spans 22 residues. The junction had 20 bases not matched to a gene; V was cut back by 6 bases and J by 0 bases. In germline, CDR1 is MDHEN, CDR2 SYDVKM. Only one count was recorded for this clonotype. Its antigen remains unidentified. A single record per CDR3 protein comes from TCRdb applying MiXCR to the 5' RACE reads. The repertoire includes under 40,000 distinct CDR3 sequences, 5.5% to 7% of them detected once, and roughly 4.4% sits in the top ten. This sequence joins TRBV28 and TRBJ2-3; 14 bases match TRBD2. The TCR sequence derives from an adult who was a healthcare worker with PCR-confirmed SARS-CoV-2 infection or an uninfected control (not recorded which). The specimen was whole blood. The CDR3 is CASRPRGGMTSGRATSTDTQYF. CDR3 DNA sequence: TGTGCCAGCAGGCCTAGAGGGGGAATGACTAGCGGGAGGGCTACTAGCACAGATACGCAGTATTTT.